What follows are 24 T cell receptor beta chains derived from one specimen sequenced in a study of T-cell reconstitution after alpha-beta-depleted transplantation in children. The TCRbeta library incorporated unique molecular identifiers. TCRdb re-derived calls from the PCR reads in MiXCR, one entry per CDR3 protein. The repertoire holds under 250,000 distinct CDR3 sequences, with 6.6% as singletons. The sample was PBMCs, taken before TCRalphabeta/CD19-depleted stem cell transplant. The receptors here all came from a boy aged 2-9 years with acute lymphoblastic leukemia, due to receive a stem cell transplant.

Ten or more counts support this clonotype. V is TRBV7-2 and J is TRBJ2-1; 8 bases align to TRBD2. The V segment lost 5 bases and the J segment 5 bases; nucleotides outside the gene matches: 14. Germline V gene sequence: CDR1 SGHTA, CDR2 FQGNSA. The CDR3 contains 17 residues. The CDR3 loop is CASSAKTSARTDNEQFF. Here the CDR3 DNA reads TGTGCCAGCAGCGCAAAGACTAGCGCAAGAACCGACAATGAGCAGTTCTTC.

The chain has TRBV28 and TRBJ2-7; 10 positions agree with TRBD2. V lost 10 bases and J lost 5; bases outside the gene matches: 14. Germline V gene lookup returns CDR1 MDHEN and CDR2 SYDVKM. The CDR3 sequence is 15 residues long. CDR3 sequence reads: CAMGSGRAGLHEQYF. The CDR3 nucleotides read TGTGCCATGGGAAGCGGGAGGGCCGGTCTGCACGAGCAGTACTTC.

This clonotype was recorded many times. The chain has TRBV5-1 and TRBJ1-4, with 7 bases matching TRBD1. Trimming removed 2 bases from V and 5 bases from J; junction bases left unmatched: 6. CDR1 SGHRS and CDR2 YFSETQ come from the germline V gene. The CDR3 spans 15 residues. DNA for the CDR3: TGCGCCAGCAGCTTACAGGGGCAAGAGAATGAAAAACTGTTTTTT. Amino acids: CASSLQGQENEKLFF.

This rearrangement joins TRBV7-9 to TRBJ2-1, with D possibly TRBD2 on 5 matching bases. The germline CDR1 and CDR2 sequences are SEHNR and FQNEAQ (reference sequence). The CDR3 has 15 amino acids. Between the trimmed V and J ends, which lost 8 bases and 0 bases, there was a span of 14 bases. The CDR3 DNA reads TGTGCCAGCGGGGATTTCCGGGACTCCTACAATGAGCAGTTCTTC. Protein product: CASGDFRDSYNEQFF.

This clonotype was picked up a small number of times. The CDR3 coding sequence is TGTGCCAGCAGCCGAGACCCCCAGGGTGGAGCTTTCTTT. Its translation: CASSRDPQGGAFF. This rearrangement joins TRBV7-2 to TRBJ1-1; the D gene is possibly TRBD1 (5 bases). CDR1 and CDR2 from the germline V gene are SGHTA and FQGNSA. The CDR3 totals 13 residues. The germline V and J ends were trimmed by 5 bases and 10 bases, with 17 bases remaining between them.

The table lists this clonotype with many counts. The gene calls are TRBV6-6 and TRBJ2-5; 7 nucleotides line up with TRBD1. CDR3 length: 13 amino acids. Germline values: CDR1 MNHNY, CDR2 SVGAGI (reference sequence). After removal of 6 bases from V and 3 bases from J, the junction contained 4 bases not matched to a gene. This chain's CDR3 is CASSQTGKETQYF. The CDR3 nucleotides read TGTGCCAGCAGCCAGACAGGGAAAGAGACCCAGTACTTC.

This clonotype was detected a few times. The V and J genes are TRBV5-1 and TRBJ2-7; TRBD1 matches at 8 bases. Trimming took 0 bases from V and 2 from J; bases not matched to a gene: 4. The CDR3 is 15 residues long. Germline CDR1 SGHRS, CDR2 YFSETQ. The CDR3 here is CASSLGQGTAYEQYF. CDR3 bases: TGCGCCAGCAGCTTGGGACAGGGGACCGCCTACGAGCAGTACTTC.

CDR3 bases: TGCGCCAGCAGCGAAGGGACTAGCGCCTCCTACGAGCAGTACTTC. Its protein product is CASSEGTSASYEQYF. J is TRBJ2-7 and V is TRBV5-1; 10 bases align to TRBD2. The V gene's germline CDR1 is SGHRS and CDR2 YFSETQ. J gave up 0 bases and V 4 bases, and 4 bases lay outside the gene matches. The CDR3 has 15 amino acids.

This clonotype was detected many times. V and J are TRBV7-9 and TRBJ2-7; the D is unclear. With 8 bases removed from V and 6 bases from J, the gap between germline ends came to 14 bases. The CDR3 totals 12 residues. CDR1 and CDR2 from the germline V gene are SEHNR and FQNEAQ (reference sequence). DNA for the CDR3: TGTGCCAGCTCGGGCCGAGCAGGCGAGCAGTACTTC. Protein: CASSGRAGEQYF.

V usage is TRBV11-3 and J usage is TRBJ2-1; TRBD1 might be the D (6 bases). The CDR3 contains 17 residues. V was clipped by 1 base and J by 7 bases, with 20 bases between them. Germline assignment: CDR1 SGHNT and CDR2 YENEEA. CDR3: CASSLGLLGQTVNEQFF. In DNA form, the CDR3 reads TGTGCCAGCAGCTTAGGCTTACTTGGACAGACCGTGAATGAGCAGTTCTTC. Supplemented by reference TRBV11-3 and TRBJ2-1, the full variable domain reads EAGVVQSPRYKIIEKKQPVAFWCNPISGHNTLYWYLQNLGQGPELLIRYENEEAVDDSQLPKDRFSAERLKGVDSTLKIQPAELGDSAVYLCASSLGLLGQTVNEQFFGPGTRLTVL.

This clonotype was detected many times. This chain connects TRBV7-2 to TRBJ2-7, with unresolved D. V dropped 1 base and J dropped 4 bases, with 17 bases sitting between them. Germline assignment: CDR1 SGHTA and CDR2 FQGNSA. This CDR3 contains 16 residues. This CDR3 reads CASSLVRWEPKYEQYF. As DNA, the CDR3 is TGTGCCAGCAGCTTAGTTAGGTGGGAACCGAAATACGAGCAGTACTTC.

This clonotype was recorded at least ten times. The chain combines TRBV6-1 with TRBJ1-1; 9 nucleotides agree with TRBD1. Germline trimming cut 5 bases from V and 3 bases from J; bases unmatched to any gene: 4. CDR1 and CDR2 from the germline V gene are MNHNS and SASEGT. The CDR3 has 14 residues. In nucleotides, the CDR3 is TGTGCCAGCAGTAGACAGGGGGTTGACACTGAAGCTTTCTTT. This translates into CASSRQGVDTEAFF.

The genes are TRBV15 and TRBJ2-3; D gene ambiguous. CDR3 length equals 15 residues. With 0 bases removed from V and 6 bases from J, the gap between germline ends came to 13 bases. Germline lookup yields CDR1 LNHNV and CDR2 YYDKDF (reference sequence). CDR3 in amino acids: CATSRDLDYKDTQYF. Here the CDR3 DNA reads TGTGCCACCAGCAGAGATTTGGATTACAAGGATACGCAGTATTTT.

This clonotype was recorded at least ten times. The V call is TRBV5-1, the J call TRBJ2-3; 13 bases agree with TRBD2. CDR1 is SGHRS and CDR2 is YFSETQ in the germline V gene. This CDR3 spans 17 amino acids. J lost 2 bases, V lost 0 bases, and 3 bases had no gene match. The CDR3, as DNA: TGCGCCAGCAGCTTGGCCGGGACTAGCGGGGTCACAGATACGCAGTATTTT. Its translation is CASSLAGTSGVTDTQYF.

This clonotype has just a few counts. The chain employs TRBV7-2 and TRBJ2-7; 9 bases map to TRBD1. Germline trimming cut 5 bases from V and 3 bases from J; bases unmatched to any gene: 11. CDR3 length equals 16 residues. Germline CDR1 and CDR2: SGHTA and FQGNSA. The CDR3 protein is CASSATGTGKIYEQYF. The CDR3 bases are TGTGCCAGCAGCGCTACCGGGACAGGGAAGATCTACGAGCAGTACTTC. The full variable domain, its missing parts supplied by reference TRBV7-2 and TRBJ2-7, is GAGVSQSPSNKVTEKGKDVELRCDPISGHTALYWYRQSLGQGLEFLIYFQGNSAPDKSGLPSDRFSAERTGGSVSTLTIQRTQQEDSAVYLCASSATGTGKIYEQYFGPGTRLTVT.

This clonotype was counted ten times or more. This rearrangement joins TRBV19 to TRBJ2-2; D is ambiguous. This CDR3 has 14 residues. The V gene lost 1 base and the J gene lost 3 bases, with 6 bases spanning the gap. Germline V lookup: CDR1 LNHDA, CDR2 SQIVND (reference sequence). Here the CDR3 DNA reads TGTGCCAGTAGTATAGGTTCGTACACCGGGGAGCTGTTTTTT. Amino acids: CASSIGSYTGELFF.

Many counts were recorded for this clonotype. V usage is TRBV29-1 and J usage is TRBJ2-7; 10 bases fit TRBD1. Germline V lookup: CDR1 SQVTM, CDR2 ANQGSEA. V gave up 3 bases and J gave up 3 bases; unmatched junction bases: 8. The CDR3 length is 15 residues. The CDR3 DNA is TGCAGCGTTGAGGGGAGGACAGGGGGGAACTACGAGCAGTACTTC. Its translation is CSVEGRTGGNYEQYF.

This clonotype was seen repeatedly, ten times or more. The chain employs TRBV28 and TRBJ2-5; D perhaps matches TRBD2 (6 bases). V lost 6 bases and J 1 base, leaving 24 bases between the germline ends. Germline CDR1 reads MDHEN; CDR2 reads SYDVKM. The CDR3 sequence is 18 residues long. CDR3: CASRAIQTSKRVQETQYF. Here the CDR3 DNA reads TGTGCCAGCAGGGCGATTCAAACTAGCAAACGAGTCCAAGAGACCCAGTACTTC. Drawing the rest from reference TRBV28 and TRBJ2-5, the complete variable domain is DVKVTQSSRYLVKRTGEKVFLECVQDMDHENMFWYRQDPGLGLRLIYFSYDVKMKEKGDIPEGYSVSREKKERFSLILESASTNQTSMYLCASRAIQTSKRVQETQYFGPGTRLLVL.

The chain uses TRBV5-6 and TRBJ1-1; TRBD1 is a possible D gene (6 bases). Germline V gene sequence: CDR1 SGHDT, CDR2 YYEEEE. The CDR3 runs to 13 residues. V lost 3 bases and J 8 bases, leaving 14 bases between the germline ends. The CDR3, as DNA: TGTGCCAGCAGCTACAGGGAGAGGGACGAAGCTTTCTTT. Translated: CASSYRERDEAFF.

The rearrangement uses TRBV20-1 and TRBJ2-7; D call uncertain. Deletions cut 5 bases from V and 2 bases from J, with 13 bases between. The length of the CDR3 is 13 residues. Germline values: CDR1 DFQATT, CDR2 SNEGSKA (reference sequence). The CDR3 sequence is CSALDFKTYEQYF. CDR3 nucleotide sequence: TGCAGTGCTCTCGATTTTAAGACCTACGAGCAGTACTTC.

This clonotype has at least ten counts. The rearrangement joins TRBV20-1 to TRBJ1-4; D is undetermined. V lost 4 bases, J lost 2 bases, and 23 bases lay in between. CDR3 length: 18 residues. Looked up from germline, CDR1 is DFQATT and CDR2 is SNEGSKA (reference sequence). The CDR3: CSAKVWAKVGWTNEKLFF. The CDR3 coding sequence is TGCAGTGCTAAAGTCTGGGCTAAAGTGGGATGGACTAATGAAAAACTGTTTTTT.

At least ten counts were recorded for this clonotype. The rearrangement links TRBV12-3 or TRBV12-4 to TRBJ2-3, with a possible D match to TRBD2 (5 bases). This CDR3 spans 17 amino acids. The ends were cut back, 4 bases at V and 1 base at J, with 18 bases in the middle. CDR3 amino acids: CASSSRRAIGGTDTQYF. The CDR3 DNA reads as TGTGCCAGCAGTTCCAGGCGGGCCATCGGAGGCACAGATACGCAGTATTTT.

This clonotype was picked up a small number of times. DNA of the CDR3: TGCAGTGCTTGGGCTAGCGGGAGCTACGAGCAGTACTTC. Amino acid sequence: CSAWASGSYEQYF. V gene TRBV20-1 combines with J gene TRBJ2-7; 10 bases map to TRBD2. Germline CDR1 is DFQATT and CDR2 is SNEGSKA (reference sequence). Trimming cost V 5 bases and J 3 bases; bases outside gene matches: 4. This CDR3 contains 13 residues.

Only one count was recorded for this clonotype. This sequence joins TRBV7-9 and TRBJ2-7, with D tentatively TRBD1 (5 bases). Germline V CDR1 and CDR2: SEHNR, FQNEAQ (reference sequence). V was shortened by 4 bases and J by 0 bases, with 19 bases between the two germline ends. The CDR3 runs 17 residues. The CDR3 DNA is TGTGCCAGCAGCTCCAGCTCCCAGGGTCAGTCCTCCTACGAGCAGTACTTC. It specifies CASSSSSQGQSSYEQYF.